These T cell receptor beta chains were read from a single sample in a study of T cells in Graves' hyperthyroidism and ophthalmopathy. TCRdb reprocessed the multiplex PCR reads with MiXCR, giving one entry per CDR3 protein. The sample carries fewer than 400,000 distinct CDR3 sequences, roughly 25% recorded once. Sequencing used blood. These receptors originate from a man aged 50 to 59 with Graves' hyperthyroidism. The CDR3 runs from the conserved cysteine through the conserved F or W. The D gene is left open where the match is weak. Expanded clones are given a class, and other clones once, few, many or no size at all.

D,J,size,V,CDR3,DNA
NA,TRBJ1-2,NA,TRBV20-1,CSARDLRDNYGYTF,TGCAGTGCTAGAGATCTTCGCGATAACTATGGCTACACCTTC
NA,TRBJ2-2,NA,TRBV15,CAVGDTATGELFF,TGTGCCGTTGGGGACACCGCCACCGGGGAGCTGTTTTTT
NA,TRBJ1-1,many,TRBV10-3,CATGHFDTEAFF,TGTGCCACCGGACACTTCGACACTGAAGCTTTCTTT
NA,TRBJ1-5,NA,TRBV19,CASSSGTTLGSNQPQHF,TGTGCCAGTAGCTCCGGGACAACATTGGGAAGCAATCAGCCCCAGCATTTT
TRBD1,TRBJ2-2,NA,TRBV12-3/TRBV12-4,CASTQDRGTGELFF,TGTGCCAGCACCCAGGACAGGGGCACCGGGGAGCTGTTTTTT
NA,TRBJ2-1,few,TRBV28,CASSPSTGGNEQFF,TGTGCCAGCAGTCCCTCTACTGGGGGAAATGAGCAGTTCTTC
NA,TRBJ2-2,NA,TRBV12-5,CASGSGAGGSGELFF,TGTGCTAGTGGCAGCGGGGCAGGGGGATCCGGGGAGCTGTTTTTT
TRBD1,TRBJ1-4,few,TRBV6-1,CASIGQGAEKLFF,TGTGCCAGTATTGGACAGGGAGCTGAAAAACTGTTTTTT
NA,TRBJ2-1,NA,TRBV9,CASSVLLAEGEQFF,TGTGCCAGCAGCGTTCTACTAGCTGAGGGTGAGCAGTTCTTC
TRBD1,TRBJ1-2,few,TRBV5-8,CASSKDRGPGGYTF,TGTGCCAGCAGCAAGGACAGGGGCCCGGGCGGCTACACCTTC
NA,TRBJ2-1,NA,TRBV24-1,CATSDPAGHVGEYNEQFF,TGTGCCACCAGTGACCCTGCTGGGCACGTCGGCGAATACAATGAGCAGTTCTTC